This TCR beta chain is drawn from a study of blood T cell repertoires in COVID-19. As for the study in general: Both acute and convalescent COVID-19 samples were obtained from the United States, Italy and Spain. The cDNA or gDNA used as material had been derived from T cells, B-cell-depleted T cells, or PBMCs.

Authors' processing steps: For nucleated cells, counts were estimated from reference gene primer amplification. Assay used: immunoSEQ multiplex PCR; TCRdb lists only in-frame clones, some missing. V and J calls and clone size come straight from that table; D and trimming were deduced from the DNA. Of roughly 150,000 clones in the sample, 85% were seen once. With V trimmed by 4 bases and J by 4 bases, 14 bases remained unmatched. Looked up from germline, CDR1 is KGHDR and CDR2 is SFDVKD. The CDR3 has 20 amino acids. Sequences were obtained from peripheral blood. This chain uses TRBV24-1 with TRBJ2-1; 14 bases line up with TRBD2. The receptor comes from a man between 45 and 60 years old with acute or convalescent COVID-19. For the CDR3, the DNA is TGTGCCACCAGTGACCCCAAGACTAGCGGGAGGGCCAGAAGTTACAATGAGCAGTTCTTC. Encoded protein: CATSDPKTSGRARSYNEQFF.